A single TCR beta chain is shown here with its context. CDR3 length: 14 amino acids. Germline V gene lookup returns CDR1 DFQATT and CDR2 SNEGSKA (reference sequence). The source of the sample is a study of monozygotic twins with inflammatory bowel disease. TCRdb re-called the 5' RACE reads; one entry per CDR3 protein, DNA not given. In all, the sample yields nearly 450,000 distinct CDR3 sequences. This receptor was taken from a human donor with ulcerative colitis or Crohn's disease, or a healthy co-twin of an affected twin (not recorded which). Sequences were obtained from blood. The chain links TRBV20-1 to TRBJ2-1; the D call from TCRdb, TRBD1, cannot be confirmed without DNA. The CDR3 is CSAPGGSSYNEQFF.